The entry below gives a single T cell receptor (beta chain) sequence along with its context. The antigen is not known. Since a much larger clone is just one base distant, this may be a read error. The data are from a study of Graves' ophthalmopathy and Graves' hyperthyroidism. RNA transcripts served as template for amplifying TCR beta CDR3 sequences. First-round RT-PCR used HTBI primers; second-round multiplex PCR followed. MiXCR, applied by TCRdb to the multiplex PCR reads, yields one record per CDR3 protein. The sample gives approximately 410,000 distinct CDR3 sequences, 15% of which show up once; 7% is in the top ten. Study-level results: Detection in blood was also observed for most expanded thyroid clonotypes above 0.001 frequency.

The CDR3 is 14 amino acids. From germline, CDR1 is SSHAT and CDR2 FNYEAQ (reference sequence). Sequences were obtained from peripheral blood. The rearrangement links TRBV7-7 to TRBJ2-5, with a possible D match to TRBD1 (5 bases). The receptor comes from a young woman with stable Graves' hyperthyroidism. DNA for the CDR3: TGTGCTAGCAGCCCCGACAGTCACCAAGAGACCCATTACTTC. The encoded protein is CASSPDSHQETHYF.